This TCR beta chain was sequenced during a study of shared clonotypes between healthy human individuals. CDR1 and CDR2 (germline): SGHVS, FQNEAQ. The CDR3 length is 15 residues. The ends lost 5 bases at V and 7 bases at J; junction bases unmatched: 10. There were only Caucasian adults among the donors, and all lived in Nashville, Tennessee. Genomic DNA belonging to each subset was distributed in equal measure over several immunoSEQ plates. Each unsorted PBMC replicate got 300 ng genomic DNA, some 31,000 genomes. Unsorted PBMC DNA sequencing spanned ten immunoSEQ deep assay plates. Assay used: immunoSEQ multiplex PCR; TCRdb lists only in-frame clones, some missing. The sample shows 450,000 to 500,000 clones, around four fifths of them seen only once.

V and J are TRBV7-8 and TRBJ2-4; TRBD2 matches 8 bases. Sequencing was carried out using PBMCs. The receptor was isolated from a woman in her thirties or forties in good health. Some clones in this sample may be carry-over from other donors' samples. CDR3 in amino acids: CASSRRGDGSNIQYF. The CDR3 DNA reads TGTGCCAGCAGCCGGCGGGGGGACGGGTCCAACATTCAGTACTTC.